This is a list of T cell receptor beta chains from one sample in a study of blood T cell repertoires in COVID-19. Profiled with immunoSEQ multiplex PCR; TCRdb holds only in-frame clones, not every one. The table lists about 59,000 clones, more than 60% of them singletons. Sequenced input: peripheral blood. Receptors originate from a human donor in a cohort sampled during active COVID-19. CDR3s include the opening cysteine and the closing phenylalanine or tryptophan. Fields, in order: CDR3 DNA, CDR3 protein, clone size, V gene, J gene, D gene. D genes are given only for firm matches. Rows may omit the clone size; those that give it use once, few, many or a size class.

cdr3_nt: TGTGCCAGCAGCTTGGCACAGGGGGCCTCCTACGAGCAGTACTTC
cdr3_aa: CASSLAQGASYEQYF
clone_size: once
v_call: TRBV5-6
j_call: TRBJ2-7
d_call: TRBD1

cdr3_nt: TGTGCCACCAGTACAGTTTTTGACAATCAGCCCCAGCATTTT
cdr3_aa: CATSTVFDNQPQHF
clone_size: -
v_call: TRBV24-1
j_call: TRBJ1-5
d_call: -

cdr3_nt: TGTGCCAGTCTTAATGAAAAACTGTTTTTT
cdr3_aa: CASLNEKLFF
clone_size: once
v_call: TRBV5-4
j_call: TRBJ1-4
d_call: -

cdr3_nt: TGTGCCAGCAGTGGACAGGGGTTGTGGTACGAGCAGTACTTC
cdr3_aa: CASSGQGLWYEQYF
clone_size: -
v_call: TRBV25-1
j_call: TRBJ2-7
d_call: TRBD1

cdr3_nt: TGTGCCAGCTCACGGCTGGGACTAGCGGGAGTCCGAACGACGGATGAGCAGTTCTTC
cdr3_aa: CASSRLGLAGVRTTDEQFF
clone_size: -
v_call: TRBV18
j_call: TRBJ2-1
d_call: TRBD2

cdr3_nt: TGTGCCAGCAGCCTTGGACAGGGGGGGAACACTGAAGCTTTCTTT
cdr3_aa: CASSLGQGGNTEAFF
clone_size: -
v_call: TRBV5-4
j_call: TRBJ1-1
d_call: TRBD1

cdr3_nt: TGTGCCAGTTCAGCCGAGGGGGCTGACGACATTCAGTACTTC
cdr3_aa: CASSAEGADDIQYF
clone_size: -
v_call: TRBV19
j_call: TRBJ2-4
d_call: TRBD1

cdr3_nt: TGTGCCATCAGGGGCGACCATAGCAATCAGCCCCAGCATTTT
cdr3_aa: CAIRGDHSNQPQHF
clone_size: few
v_call: TRBV10-3
j_call: TRBJ1-5
d_call: -

cdr3_nt: TGTGCCAGCAGCGCTCAGGGTCCGGGCGATGAGCAGTTCTTC
cdr3_aa: CASSAQGPGDEQFF
clone_size: -
v_call: TRBV7-9
j_call: TRBJ2-1
d_call: -

cdr3_nt: TGTGCCAGCAGCCGACTAGCGGGAGTTTGGGAGACCCAGTACTTC
cdr3_aa: CASSRLAGVWETQYF
clone_size: -
v_call: TRBV7-9
j_call: TRBJ2-5
d_call: TRBD2

cdr3_nt: TGTGCCAGCAGTCTTAGGGAGCGGCAAGACGAGCAGTACTTC
cdr3_aa: CASSLRERQDEQYF
clone_size: -
v_call: TRBV28
j_call: TRBJ2-7
d_call: -

cdr3_nt: TGTGCCACCAGTGATTTCTCAGGGGGTCTAGACAATGAGCAGTTCTTC
cdr3_aa: CATSDFSGGLDNEQFF
clone_size: -
v_call: TRBV24-1
j_call: TRBJ2-1
d_call: TRBD1

cdr3_nt: TGTGCCTGGAGGGACACAGGACAGGTTGGTGAAGCTTTCTTT
cdr3_aa: CAWRDTGQVGEAFF
clone_size: -
v_call: TRBV30
j_call: TRBJ1-1
d_call: TRBD1

cdr3_nt: TGTGCCAGCAGTTATGGACAAGAAAACTATGGCTACACCTTC
cdr3_aa: CASSYGQENYGYTF
clone_size: -
v_call: TRBV28
j_call: TRBJ1-2
d_call: -

cdr3_nt: TGTGCCACCAGCATGTACAGTCAGCCCCAGCATTTT
cdr3_aa: CATSMYSQPQHF
clone_size: -
v_call: TRBV15
j_call: TRBJ1-5
d_call: -

cdr3_nt: TGTGCCAGCAGCCCCCCGGGACTCCCCTCGGACCAGTACTTC
cdr3_aa: CASSPPGLPSDQYF
clone_size: -
v_call: TRBV6-5
j_call: TRBJ2-5
d_call: -

cdr3_nt: TGTGCCAGCAGCTTAACGGGACAGCAGCACTATGGCTACACCTTC
cdr3_aa: CASSLTGQQHYGYTF
clone_size: -
v_call: TRBV7-2
j_call: TRBJ1-2
d_call: TRBD1

cdr3_nt: TGCGCCAGCAGGGAAAGTACTAGCGGGAATGGCTACACCTTC
cdr3_aa: CASRESTSGNGYTF
clone_size: -
v_call: TRBV5-1
j_call: TRBJ1-2
d_call: -

cdr3_nt: TGTGCCACCAGCAGGGCCGGGACAGGGGGCACTGAAGCTTTCTTT
cdr3_aa: CATSRAGTGGTEAFF
clone_size: -
v_call: TRBV15
j_call: TRBJ1-1
d_call: TRBD1

cdr3_nt: TGTGCCAGCAGGATTAGCGGGAGTAGCAATGAGCAGTTCTTC
cdr3_aa: CASRISGSSNEQFF
clone_size: -
v_call: TRBV2
j_call: TRBJ2-1
d_call: TRBD2